The T cell receptor beta chain described here comes from a study of shared clonotypes between healthy human individuals. Findings and limits, study-wide: The study found roughly 5% of naive CD4 clonotypes shared across a few donors. What rarefaction showed was incomplete sorted-subset sequencing despite large depth.

In this sample, this clone turned up once. Its matching antigen is unknown. The CDR3 length is 12 residues. Germline assignment: CDR1 SGHTA and CDR2 FQGNSA. V lost 4 bases, J lost 11 bases, and 14 bases lay in between. Using immunoSEQ multiplex PCR, the repertoire was profiled, and TCRdb retains in-frame clones only, with some absent. Of 850,000 to 1,200,000 clones in the sample, about 80% were seen once. The chain combines TRBV7-2 with TRBJ1-1; D is perhaps TRBD1 (6 bases). The sample comprised memory CD4+ T cells sorted from blood. As for subset: CD45RA-negative fraction. This TCR was sampled from a man younger than 35 in good health. The CDR3 spells CASSSAGGLAFF. The CDR3 bases are TGTGCCAGCAGCTCAGCCGGGGGGCTTGCTTTCTTT.